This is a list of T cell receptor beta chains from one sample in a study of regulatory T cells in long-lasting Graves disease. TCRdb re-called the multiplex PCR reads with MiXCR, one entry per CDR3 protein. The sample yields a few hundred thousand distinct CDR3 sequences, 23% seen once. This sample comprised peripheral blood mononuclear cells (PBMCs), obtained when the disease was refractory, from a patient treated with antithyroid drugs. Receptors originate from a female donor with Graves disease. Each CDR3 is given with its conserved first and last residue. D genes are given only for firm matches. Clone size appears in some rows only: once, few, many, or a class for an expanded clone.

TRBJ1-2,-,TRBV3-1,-,TGTGCCAGCAGCCACCGGACAAGCCACTATGGCTACACCTTC,CASSHRTSHYGYTF
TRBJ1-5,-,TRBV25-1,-,TGTGCCAGCAGTGAACCCGACAGTTATAGCAATCAGCCCCAGCATTTT,CASSEPDSYSNQPQHF
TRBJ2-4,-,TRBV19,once,TGTGCCAGTAGTCCCGTGGGGGGAACCAAAAACATTCAGTACTTC,CASSPVGGTKNIQYF
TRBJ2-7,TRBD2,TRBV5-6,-,TGTGCCAGCAGCTTGTCTAGCGGGGCAATATACGAGCAGTACTTC,CASSLSSGAIYEQYF
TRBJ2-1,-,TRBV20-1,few,TGCAGTGCTACCAATCCGGGCCAGAGCTCCTACAATGAGCAGTTCTTC,CSATNPGQSSYNEQFF
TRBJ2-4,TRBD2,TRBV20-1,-,TGCAGTGCTAAAAACGGCCTAGCGGGAGAGGAAATTCAGTACTTC,CSAKNGLAGEEIQYF
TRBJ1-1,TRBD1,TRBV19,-,TGTGCCAGTAGTAGGTTCAGGGGGGACACTGAAGCTTTCTTT,CASSRFRGDTEAFF
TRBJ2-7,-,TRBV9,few,TGTGCCAGCAGCGTGGGACTTGTCTCCTACGAGCAGTACTTC,CASSVGLVSYEQYF
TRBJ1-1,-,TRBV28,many,TGTGCCAGCACAGGTCCCCCTGAAGCTTTCTTT,CASTGPPEAFF
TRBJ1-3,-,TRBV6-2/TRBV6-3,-,TGTGCCAGCAGTGACTCGAGACTGTTCTCTGGAAACACCATATATTTT,CASSDSRLFSGNTIYF
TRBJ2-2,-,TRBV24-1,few,TGTGCCACCAGTGGTACAGCTGGAAACACCGGGGAGCTGTTTTTT,CATSGTAGNTGELFF
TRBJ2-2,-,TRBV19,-,TGTGCCAGTAGTATAGGTGGAGGTAGGAACACCGGGGAGCTGTTTTTT,CASSIGGGRNTGELFF
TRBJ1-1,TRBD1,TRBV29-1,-,TGCAGCTCACGAGGGACAGGGGGGCGAACTGAAGCTTTCTTT,CSSRGTGGRTEAFF
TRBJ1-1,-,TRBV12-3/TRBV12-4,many,TGTGCCAGCAGTTTATCCAGTTTGAACACTGAAGCTTTCTTT,CASSLSSLNTEAFF
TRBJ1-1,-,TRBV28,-,TGTGCCAGCAGTTGGCCCCCGGGGGGGCAGGACACTGAAGCTTTCTTT,CASSWPPGGQDTEAFF
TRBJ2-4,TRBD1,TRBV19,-,TGTGCCAGTAATCCCCACTTGGGACAGGAAAACATTCAGTACTTC,CASNPHLGQENIQYF
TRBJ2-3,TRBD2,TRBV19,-,TGTGCCAGTAGTATGAGCGGGGGCACAGATACGCAGTATTTT,CASSMSGGTDTQYF
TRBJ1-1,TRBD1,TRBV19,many,TGTGCCAGTAGTCTGGGACAGCCGCCGAGCACTGAAGCTTTCTTT,CASSLGQPPSTEAFF
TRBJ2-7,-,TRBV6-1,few,TGTGCCAGCAGTCCAGGGGTGGACCGGTCCTACGAGCAGTACTTC,CASSPGVDRSYEQYF
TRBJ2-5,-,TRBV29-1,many,TGCAGCGGCCTGACAGGCCAAGAGACCCAGTACTTC,CSGLTGQETQYF